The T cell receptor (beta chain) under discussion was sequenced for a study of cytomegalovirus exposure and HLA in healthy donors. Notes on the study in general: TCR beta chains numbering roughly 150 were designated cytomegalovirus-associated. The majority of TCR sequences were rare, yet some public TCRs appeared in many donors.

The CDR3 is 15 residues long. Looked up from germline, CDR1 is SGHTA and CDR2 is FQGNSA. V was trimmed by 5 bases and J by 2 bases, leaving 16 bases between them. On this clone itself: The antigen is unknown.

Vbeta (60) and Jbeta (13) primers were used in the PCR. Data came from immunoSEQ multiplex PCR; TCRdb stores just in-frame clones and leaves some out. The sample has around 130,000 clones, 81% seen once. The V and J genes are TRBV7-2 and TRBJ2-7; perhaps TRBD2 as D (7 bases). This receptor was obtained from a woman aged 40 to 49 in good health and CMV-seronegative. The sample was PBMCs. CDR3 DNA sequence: TGTGCCAGCAGCCCGGGGGCGGGAGCCCCCTACGAGCAGTACTTC. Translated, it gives CASSPGAGAPYEQYF.